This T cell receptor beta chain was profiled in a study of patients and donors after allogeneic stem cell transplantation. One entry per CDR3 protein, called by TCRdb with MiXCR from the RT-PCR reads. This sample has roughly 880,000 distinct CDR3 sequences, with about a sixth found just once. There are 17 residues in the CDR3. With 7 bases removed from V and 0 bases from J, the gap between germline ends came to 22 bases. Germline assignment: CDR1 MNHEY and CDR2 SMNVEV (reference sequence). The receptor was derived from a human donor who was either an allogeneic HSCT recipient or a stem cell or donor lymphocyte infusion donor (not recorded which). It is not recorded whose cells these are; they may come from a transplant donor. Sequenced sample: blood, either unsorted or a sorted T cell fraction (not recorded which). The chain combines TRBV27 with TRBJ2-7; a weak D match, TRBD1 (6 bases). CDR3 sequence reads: CASIFRADRKNSYEQYF. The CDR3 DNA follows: TGTGCCAGCATCTTTAGGGCGGACAGAAAGAACTCCTACGAGCAGTACTTC.